The T cell receptor beta chain described here comes from a study of blood T cell repertoires in COVID-19. For the study at large: Italy, Spain and the United States were the sources of the convalescent and acute COVID-19 samples. Sources were T cells, B-cell-depleted T cells, or PBMCs; the material itself was cDNA or gDNA.

The CDR3 is 11 residues long. Germline lookup yields CDR1 MNHEY and CDR2 SVGAGI. With 4 bases removed from V and 4 bases from J, the gap between germline ends came to 5 bases. The protocol was immunoSEQ multiplex PCR, while the TCRdb copy is restricted to in-frame clones and leaves out a portion. The repertoire holds roughly 670,000 clones, with about 87% as singletons. The sample consisted of peripheral blood. The chain recombines TRBV6-5 with TRBJ2-7; D uncertain. This sequence was found in a woman between 18 and 29 years old with acute or convalescent COVID-19. Here the CDR3 DNA reads TGTGCCAGCAGTTCCGTGTACGAGCAGTACTTC. Protein product: CASSSVYEQYF.